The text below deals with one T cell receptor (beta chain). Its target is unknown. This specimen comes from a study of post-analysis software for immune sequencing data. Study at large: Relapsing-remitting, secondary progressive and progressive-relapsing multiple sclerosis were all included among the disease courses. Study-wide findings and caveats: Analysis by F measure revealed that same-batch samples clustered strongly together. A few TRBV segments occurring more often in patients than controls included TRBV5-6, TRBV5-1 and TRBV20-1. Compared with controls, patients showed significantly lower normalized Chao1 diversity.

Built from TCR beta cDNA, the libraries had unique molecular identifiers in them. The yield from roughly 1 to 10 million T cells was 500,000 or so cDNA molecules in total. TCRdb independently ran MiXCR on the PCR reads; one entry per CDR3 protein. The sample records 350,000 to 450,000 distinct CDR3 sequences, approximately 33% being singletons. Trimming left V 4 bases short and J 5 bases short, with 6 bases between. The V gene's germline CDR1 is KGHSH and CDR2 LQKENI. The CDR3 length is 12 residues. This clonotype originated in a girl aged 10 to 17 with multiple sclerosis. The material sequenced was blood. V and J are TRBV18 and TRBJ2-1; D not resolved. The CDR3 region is CASSRVDNEQFF. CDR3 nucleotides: TGTGCCAGCTCACGCGTCGACAATGAGCAGTTCTTC.